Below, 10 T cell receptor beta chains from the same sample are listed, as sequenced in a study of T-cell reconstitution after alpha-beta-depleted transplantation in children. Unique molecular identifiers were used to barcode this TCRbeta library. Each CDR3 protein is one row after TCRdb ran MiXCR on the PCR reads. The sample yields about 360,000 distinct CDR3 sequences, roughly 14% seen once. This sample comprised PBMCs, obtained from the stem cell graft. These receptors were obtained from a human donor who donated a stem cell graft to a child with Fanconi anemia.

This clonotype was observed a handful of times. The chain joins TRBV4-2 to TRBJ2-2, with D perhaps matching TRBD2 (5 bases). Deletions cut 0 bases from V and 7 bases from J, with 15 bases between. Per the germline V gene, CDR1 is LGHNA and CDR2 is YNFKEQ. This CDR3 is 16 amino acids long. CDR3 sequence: CASSQDRRLDLGELFF. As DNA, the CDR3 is TGTGCCAGCAGCCAAGATAGGAGGCTAGATCTCGGGGAGCTGTTTTTT.

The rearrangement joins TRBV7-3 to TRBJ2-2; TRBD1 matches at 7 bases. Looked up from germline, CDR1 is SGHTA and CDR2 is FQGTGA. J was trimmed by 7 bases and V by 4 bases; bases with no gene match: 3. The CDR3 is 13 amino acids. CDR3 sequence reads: CASSSHRGGELFF. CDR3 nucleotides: TGTGCCAGCAGCTCACACAGGGGCGGGGAGCTGTTTTTT.

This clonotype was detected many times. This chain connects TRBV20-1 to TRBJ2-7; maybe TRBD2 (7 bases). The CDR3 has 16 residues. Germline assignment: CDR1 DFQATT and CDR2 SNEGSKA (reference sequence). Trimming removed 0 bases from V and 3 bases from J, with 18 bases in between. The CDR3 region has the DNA TGCAGTGCTAGAGATAGCGGGTGGGGAGGGGGCTACGAGCAGTACTTC. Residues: CSARDSGWGGGYEQYF.

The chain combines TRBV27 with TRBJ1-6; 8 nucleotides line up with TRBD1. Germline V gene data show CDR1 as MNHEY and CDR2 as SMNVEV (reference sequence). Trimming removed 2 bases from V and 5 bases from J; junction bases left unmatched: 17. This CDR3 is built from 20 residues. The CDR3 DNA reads TGTGCCAGCAGTTTAAAACCTGTTGGTTCTAGGACAGGGAATAATTCACCCCTCCACTTT. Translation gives CASSLKPVGSRTGNNSPLHF.

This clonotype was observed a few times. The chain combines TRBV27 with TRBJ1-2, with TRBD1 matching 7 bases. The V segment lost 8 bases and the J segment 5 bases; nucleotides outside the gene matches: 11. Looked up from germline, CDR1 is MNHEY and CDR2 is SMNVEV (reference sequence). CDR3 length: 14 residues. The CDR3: CASVPRGGGYGYTF. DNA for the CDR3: TGTGCCAGCGTCCCGCGAGGGGGCGGTTATGGCTACACCTTC.

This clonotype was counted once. This CDR3 is CASSLLTPTYEQYF. Written as DNA, the CDR3 is TGTGCCAGCAGCTTACTGACACCAACCTACGAGCAGTACTTC. The chain couples TRBV5-6 to TRBJ2-7; D gene unclear. The germline V and J ends were trimmed by 2 bases and 2 bases, with 11 bases remaining between them. This CDR3 spans 14 amino acids. Per the germline V gene, CDR1 is SGHDT and CDR2 is YYEEEE.

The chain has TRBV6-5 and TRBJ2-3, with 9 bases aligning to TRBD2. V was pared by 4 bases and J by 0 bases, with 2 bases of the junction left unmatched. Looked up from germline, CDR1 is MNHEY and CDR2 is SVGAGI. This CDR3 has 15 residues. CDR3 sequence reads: CASSLAGGSTDTQYF. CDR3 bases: TGTGCCAGCAGTTTGGCGGGGGGGAGCACAGATACGCAGTATTTT.

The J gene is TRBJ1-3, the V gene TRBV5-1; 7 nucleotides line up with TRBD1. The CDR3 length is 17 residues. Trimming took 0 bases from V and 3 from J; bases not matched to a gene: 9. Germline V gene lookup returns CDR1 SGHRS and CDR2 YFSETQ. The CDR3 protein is CASSLDGQVELGNTIYF. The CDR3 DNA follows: TGCGCCAGCAGCTTGGACGGACAGGTAGAACTTGGAAACACCATATATTTT.

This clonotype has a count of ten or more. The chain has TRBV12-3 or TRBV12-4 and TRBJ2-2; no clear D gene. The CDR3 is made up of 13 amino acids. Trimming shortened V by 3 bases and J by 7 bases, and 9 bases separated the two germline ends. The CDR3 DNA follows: TGTGCCAGCAGTTTTTCTGCAAGCGGGGAGCTGTTTTTT. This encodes CASSFSASGELFF.

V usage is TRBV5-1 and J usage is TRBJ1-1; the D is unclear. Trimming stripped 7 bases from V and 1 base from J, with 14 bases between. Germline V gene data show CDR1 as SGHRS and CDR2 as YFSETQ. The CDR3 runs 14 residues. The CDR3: CASFRERPNTEAFF. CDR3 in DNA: TGCGCCAGCTTCAGAGAAAGACCGAACACTGAAGCTTTCTTT.